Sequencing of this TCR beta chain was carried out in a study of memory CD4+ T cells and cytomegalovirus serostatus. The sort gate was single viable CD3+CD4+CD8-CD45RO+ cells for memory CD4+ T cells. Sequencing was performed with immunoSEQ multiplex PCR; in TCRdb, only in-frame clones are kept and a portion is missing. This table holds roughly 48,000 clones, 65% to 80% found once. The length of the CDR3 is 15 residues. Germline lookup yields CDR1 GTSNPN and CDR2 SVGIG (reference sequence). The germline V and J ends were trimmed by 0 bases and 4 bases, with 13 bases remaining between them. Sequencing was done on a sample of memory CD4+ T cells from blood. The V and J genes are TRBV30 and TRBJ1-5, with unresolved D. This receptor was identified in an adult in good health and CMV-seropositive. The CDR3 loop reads CAWSVFSKANQPQHF. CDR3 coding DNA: TGTGCCTGGAGTGTTTTTTCTAAAGCTAATCAGCCCCAGCATTTT.